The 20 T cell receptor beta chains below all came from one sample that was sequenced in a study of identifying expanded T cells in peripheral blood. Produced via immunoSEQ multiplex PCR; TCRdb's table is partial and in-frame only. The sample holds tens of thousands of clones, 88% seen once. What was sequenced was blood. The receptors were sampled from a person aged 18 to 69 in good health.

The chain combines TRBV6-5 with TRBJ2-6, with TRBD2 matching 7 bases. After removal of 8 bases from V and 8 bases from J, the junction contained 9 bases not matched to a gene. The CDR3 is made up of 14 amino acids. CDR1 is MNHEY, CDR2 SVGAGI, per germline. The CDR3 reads CASGRGKETNVLTF. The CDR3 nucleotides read TGTGCCAGCGGGCGGGGGAAAGAGACCAACGTCCTGACTTTC.

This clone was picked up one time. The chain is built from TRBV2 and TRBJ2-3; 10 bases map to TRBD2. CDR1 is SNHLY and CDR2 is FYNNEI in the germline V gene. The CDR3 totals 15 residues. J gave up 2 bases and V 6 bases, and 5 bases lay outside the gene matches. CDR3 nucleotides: TGTGCCAGCAGCCGGAGCGGGGGGGACACAGATACGCAGTATTTT. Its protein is CASSRSGGDTDTQYF.

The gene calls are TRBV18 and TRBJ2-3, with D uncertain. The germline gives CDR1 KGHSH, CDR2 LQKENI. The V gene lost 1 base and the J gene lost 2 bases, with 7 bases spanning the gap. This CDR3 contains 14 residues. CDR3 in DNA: TGTGCCAGCTCACCACGTGACAACACAGATACGCAGTATTTT. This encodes CASSPRDNTDTQYF.

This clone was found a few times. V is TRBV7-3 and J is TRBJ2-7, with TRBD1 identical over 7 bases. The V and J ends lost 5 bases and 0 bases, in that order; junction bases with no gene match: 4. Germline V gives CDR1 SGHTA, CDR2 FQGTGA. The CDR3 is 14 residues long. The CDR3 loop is CASSLGQNSYEQYF. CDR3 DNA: TGTGCCAGCAGCCTGGGACAGAACTCCTACGAGCAGTACTTC.

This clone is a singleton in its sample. This CDR3 reads CASSPARGGDGELFF. The CDR3 nucleotides read TGCGCCAGCAGCCCGGCGAGGGGGGGAGACGGGGAGCTGTTTTTT. J is TRBJ2-2 and V is TRBV4-1; TRBD2 might be the D (7 bases). This CDR3 has 15 amino acids. V shed 4 bases and J shed 7 bases, with 16 bases lying between them. Germline V gene sequence: CDR1 MGHRA, CDR2 YSYEKL.

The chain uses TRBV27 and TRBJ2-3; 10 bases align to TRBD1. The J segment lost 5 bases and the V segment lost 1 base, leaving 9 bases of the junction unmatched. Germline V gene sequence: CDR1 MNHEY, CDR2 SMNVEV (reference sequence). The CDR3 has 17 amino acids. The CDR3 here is CASSLLKGQGQIDTQYF. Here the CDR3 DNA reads TGTGCCAGCAGTTTATTAAAGGGACAGGGGCAGATAGATACGCAGTATTTT.

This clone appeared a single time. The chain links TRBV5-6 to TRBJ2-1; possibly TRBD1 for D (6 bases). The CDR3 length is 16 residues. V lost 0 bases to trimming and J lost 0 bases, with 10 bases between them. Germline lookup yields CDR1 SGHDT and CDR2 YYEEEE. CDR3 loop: CASSLGDTISYNEQFF. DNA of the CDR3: TGTGCCAGCAGCTTGGGGGACACCATCTCCTACAATGAGCAGTTCTTC.

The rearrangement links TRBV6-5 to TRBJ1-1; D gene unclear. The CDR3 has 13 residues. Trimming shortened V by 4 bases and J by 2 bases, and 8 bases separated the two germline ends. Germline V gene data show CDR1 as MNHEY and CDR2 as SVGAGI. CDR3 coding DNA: TGTGCCAGCAGTTCTGAGCCCAACACTGAAGCTTTCTTT. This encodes CASSSEPNTEAFF.

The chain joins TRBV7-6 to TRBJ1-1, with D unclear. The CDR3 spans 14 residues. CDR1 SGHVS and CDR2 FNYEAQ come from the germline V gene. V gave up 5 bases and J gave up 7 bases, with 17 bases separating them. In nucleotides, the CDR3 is TGTGCCAGCAGCCTAGACCGGGCCCCGGGTGAAGCTTTCTTT. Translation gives CASSLDRAPGEAFF.

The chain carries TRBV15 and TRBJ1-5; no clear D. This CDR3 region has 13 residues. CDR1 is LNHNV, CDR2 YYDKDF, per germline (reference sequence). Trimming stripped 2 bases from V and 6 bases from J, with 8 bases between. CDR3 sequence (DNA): TGTGCCACCAGCAGAACGCCCGGTCAGCCCCAGCATTTT. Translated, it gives CATSRTPGQPQHF.

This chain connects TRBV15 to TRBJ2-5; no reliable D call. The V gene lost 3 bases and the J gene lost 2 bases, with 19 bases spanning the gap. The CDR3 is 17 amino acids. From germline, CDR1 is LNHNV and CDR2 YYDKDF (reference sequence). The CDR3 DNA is TGTGCCACCAGCAGTGGGTGGGCAGTGGACCTTCAAGAGACCCAGTACTTC. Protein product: CATSSGWAVDLQETQYF.

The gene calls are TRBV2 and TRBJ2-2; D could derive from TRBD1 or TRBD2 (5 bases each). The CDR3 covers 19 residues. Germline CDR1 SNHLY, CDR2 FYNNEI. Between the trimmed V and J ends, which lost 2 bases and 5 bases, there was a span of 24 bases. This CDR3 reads CASSESRVLGTQSTGELFF. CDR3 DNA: TGTGCCAGCAGTGAATCAAGGGTATTGGGGACGCAATCAACCGGGGAGCTGTTTTTT.

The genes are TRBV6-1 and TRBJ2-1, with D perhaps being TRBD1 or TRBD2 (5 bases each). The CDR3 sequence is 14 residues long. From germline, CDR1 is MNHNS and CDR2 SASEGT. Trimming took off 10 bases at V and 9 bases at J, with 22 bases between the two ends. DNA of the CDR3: TGTGCCACCCGTCGTGGGCTAGGGACGGGTGAGCAGTTCTTC. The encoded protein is CATRRGLGTGEQFF.

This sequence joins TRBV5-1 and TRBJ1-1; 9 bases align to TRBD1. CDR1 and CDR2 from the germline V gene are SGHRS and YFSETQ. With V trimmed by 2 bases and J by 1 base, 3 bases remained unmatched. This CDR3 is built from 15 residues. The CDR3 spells CASSLSTGGNTEAFF. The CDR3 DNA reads TGCGCCAGCAGCTTATCGACAGGGGGGAACACTGAAGCTTTCTTT. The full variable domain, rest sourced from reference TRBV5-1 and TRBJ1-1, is KAGVTQTPRYLIKTRGQQVTLSCSPISGHRSVSWYQQTPGQGLQFLFEYFSETQRNKGNFPGRFSGRQFSNSRSEMNVSTLELGDSALYLCASSLSTGGNTEAFFGQGTRLTVV.

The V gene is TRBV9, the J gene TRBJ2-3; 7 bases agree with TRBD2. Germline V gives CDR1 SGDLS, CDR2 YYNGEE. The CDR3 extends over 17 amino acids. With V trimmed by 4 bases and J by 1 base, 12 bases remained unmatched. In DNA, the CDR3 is TGTGCCAGCAGCCCCCTCCCCACGGCGGGGGGCACAGATACGCAGTATTTT. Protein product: CASSPLPTAGGTDTQYF.

The CDR3 coding sequence is TGCGCCAGCAGCTTTCGGACAGGGTGGCATGGCTACACCTTC. The encoded protein is CASSFRTGWHGYTF. The gene calls are TRBV5-1 and TRBJ1-2; 8 bases line up with TRBD1. The V segment lost 2 bases and the J segment 6 bases; nucleotides outside the gene matches: 6. This CDR3 contains 14 residues. Looked up from germline, CDR1 is SGHRS and CDR2 is YFSETQ.

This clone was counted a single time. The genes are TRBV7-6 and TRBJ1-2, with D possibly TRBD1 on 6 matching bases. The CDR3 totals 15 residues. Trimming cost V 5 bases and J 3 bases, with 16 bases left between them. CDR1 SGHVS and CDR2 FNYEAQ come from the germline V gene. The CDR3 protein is CASSPGVGADYGYTF. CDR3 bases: TGTGCCAGCAGCCCGGGAGTGGGGGCCGACTATGGCTACACCTTC.

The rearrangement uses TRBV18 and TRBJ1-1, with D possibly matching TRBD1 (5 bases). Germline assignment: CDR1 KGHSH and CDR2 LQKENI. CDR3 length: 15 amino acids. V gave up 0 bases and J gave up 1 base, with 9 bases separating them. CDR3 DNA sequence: TGTGCCAGCTCACCACCTAGGGGACCGAACACTGAAGCTTTCTTT. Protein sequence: CASSPPRGPNTEAFF.

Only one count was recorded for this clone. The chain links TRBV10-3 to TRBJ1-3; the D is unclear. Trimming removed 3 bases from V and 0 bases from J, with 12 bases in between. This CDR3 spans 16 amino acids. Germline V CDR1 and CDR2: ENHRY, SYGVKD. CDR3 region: CAISDLKGSSGNTIYF. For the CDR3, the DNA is TGTGCCATCAGTGATTTAAAAGGGAGCTCTGGAAACACCATATATTTT.

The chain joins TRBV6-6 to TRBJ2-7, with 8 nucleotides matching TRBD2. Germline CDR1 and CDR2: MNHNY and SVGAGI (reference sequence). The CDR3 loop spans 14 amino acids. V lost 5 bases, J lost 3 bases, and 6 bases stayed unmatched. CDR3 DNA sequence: TGTGCCAGCAGTACCGCGACTAGCGACTACGAGCAGTACTTC. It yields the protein CASSTATSDYEQYF.